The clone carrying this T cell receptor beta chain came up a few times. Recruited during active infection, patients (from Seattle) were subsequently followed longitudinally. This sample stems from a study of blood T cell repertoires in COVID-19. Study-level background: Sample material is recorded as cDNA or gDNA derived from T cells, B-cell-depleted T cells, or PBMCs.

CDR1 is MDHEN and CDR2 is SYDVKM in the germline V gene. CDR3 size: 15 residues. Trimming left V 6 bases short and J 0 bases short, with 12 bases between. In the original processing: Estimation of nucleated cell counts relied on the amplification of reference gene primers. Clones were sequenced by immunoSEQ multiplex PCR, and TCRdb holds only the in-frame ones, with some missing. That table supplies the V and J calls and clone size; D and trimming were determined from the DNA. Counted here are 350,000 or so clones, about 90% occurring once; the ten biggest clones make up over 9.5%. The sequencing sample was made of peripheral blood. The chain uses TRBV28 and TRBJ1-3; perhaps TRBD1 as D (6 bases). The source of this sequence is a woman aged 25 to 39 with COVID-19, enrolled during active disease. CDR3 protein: CASRHRVLSGNTIYF. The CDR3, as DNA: TGTGCCAGCAGACACAGGGTCCTCTCTGGAAACACCATATATTTT. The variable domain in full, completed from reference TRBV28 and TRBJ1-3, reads DVKVTQSSRYLVKRTGEKVFLECVQDMDHENMFWYRQDPGLGLRLIYFSYDVKMKEKGDIPEGYSVSREKKERFSLILESASTNQTSMYLCASRHRVLSGNTIYFGEGSWLTVV.